This T cell receptor beta chain is from a study of PD-1 blockade in classical Hodgkin lymphoma. Only in-frame clones appear in the TCRdb table, and some are missing; sequencing was by immunoSEQ multiplex PCR. In the table there are fewer than 5,000 clones, around 77% of which are singletons. The CDR3 loop spans 14 amino acids. A word on this clone: Antigen unknown.

General observations from the study: Whereas CD4+ TCR diversity had risen significantly by C4D1, CD8+ TCR diversity had not. Nothing has yet pinned down what causes the repertoire differences, possibly disease activity or prior therapy. Baseline TCR diversity was reportedly lower in newly diagnosed patients than in healthy donors. It was reported as lower still in relapsed/refractory patients. Whoever responded completely had baseline diversity much like that seen in newly diagnosed patients.

Exposure to brentuximab vedotin varied, and each patient had relapsed following autologous stem cell transplantation. This chain connects TRBV21-1 to TRBJ2-7; TRBD1 is the table's D call, not checked against the DNA. TRBV21-1 is labeled a pseudogene. The source was peripheral blood mononuclear cells (PBMCs), collected at baseline. The TCR sequence derives from a human donor with classical Hodgkin lymphoma. The CDR3 DNA follows: TGTGCCAGCAGCCTACGGGACAAGTCCTACGAGCAGTACTTC. It codes for CASSLRDKSYEQYF.